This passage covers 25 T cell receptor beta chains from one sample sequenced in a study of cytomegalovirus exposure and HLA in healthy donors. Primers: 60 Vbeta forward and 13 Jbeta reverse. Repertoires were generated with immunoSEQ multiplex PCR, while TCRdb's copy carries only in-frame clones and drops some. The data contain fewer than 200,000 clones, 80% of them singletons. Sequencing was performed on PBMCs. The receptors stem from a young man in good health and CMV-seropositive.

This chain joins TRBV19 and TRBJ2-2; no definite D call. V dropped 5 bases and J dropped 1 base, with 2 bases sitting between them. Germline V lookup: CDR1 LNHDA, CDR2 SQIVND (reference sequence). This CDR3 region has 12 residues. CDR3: CASSQNTGELFF. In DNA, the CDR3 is TGTGCCAGTAGTCAGAACACCGGGGAGCTGTTTTTT.

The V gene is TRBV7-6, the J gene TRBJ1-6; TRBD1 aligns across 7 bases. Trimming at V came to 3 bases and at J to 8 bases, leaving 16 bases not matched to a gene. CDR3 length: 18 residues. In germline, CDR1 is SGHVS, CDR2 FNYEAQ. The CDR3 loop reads CASSLRAAGGNIDSPLHF. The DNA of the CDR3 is TGTGCCAGCAGCTTGCGGGCCGCAGGGGGTAATATAGATTCACCCCTCCACTTT.

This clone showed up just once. The DNA of the CDR3 is TGTGCCAACTCACTAGCGGGAGGGAATGAGCAGTTCTTC. It translates to CANSLAGGNEQFF. J is TRBJ2-1 and V is TRBV6-1; 13 bases align to TRBD2. From germline, CDR1 is MNHNS and CDR2 SASEGT. Trimming removed 10 bases from V and 7 bases from J; junction bases left unmatched: 4. The CDR3 covers 13 residues.

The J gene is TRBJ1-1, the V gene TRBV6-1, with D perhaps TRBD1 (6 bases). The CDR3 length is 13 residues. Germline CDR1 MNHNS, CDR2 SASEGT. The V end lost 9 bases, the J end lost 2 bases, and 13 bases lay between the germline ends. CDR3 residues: CASKQGINTEAFF. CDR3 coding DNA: TGTGCCAGTAAGCAGGGGATCAACACTGAAGCTTTCTTT.

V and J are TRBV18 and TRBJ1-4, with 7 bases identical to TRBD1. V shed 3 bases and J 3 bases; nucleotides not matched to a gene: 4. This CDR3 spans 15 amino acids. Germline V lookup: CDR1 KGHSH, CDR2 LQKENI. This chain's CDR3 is CASSPNRGPNEKLFF. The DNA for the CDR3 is TGTGCCAGCTCACCGAACAGGGGTCCTAATGAAAAACTGTTTTTT.

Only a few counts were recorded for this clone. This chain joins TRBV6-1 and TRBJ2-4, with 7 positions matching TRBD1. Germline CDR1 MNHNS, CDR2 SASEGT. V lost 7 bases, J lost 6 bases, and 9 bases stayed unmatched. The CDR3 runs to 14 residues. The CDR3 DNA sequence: TGTGCCAGCAACCCCGGGACAGAACGAAACATTCAGTACTTC. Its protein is CASNPGTERNIQYF.

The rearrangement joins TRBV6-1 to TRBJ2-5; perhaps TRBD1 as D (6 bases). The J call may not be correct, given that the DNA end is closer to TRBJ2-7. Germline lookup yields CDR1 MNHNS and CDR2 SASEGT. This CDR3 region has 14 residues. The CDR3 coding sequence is TGTGCCAGCAGTGTTGACAGGTTAGACTACGAGCAGTACTTC. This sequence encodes CASSVDRLDYEQYF.

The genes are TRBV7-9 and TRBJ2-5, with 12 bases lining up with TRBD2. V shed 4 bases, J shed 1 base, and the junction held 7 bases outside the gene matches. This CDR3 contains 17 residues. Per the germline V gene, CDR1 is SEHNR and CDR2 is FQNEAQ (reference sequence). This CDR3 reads CASSSTLTSGGQETQYF. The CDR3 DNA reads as TGTGCCAGCAGCTCAACGCTGACTAGCGGGGGCCAAGAGACCCAGTACTTC.

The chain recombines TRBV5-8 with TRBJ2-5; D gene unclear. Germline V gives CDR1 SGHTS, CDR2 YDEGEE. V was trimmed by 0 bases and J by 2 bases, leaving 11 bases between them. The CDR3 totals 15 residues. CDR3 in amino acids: CASSLEVEYQETQYF. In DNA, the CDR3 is TGTGCCAGCAGCTTGGAAGTCGAGTATCAAGAGACCCAGTACTTC. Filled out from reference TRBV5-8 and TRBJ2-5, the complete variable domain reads EAGVTQSPTHLIKTRGQQATLRCSPISGHTSVYWYQQALGLGLQFLLWYDEGEERNRGNFPPRFSGRQFPNYSSELNVNALELEDSALYLCASSLEVEYQETQYFGPGTRLLVL.

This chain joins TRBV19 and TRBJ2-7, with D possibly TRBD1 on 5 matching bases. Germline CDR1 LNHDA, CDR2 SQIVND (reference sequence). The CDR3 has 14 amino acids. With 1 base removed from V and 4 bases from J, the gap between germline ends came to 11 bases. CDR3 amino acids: CASSIVGEGYEQYF. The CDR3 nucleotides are TGTGCCAGTAGTATAGTAGGGGAAGGTTACGAGCAGTACTTC.

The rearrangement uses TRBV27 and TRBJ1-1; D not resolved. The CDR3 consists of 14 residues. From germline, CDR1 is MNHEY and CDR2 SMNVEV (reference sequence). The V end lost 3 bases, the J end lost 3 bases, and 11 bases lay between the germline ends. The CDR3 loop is CASSFRLSDTEAFF. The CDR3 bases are TGTGCCAGCAGTTTTCGCTTATCGGACACTGAAGCTTTCTTT.

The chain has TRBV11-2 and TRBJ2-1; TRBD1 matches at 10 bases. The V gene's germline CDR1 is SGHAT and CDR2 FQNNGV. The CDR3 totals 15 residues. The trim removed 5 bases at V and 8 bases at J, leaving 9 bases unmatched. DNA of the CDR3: TGTGCCAGCAGCCCCGGACAGGGGGAAGTCGATGAGCAGTTCTTC. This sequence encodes CASSPGQGEVDEQFF.

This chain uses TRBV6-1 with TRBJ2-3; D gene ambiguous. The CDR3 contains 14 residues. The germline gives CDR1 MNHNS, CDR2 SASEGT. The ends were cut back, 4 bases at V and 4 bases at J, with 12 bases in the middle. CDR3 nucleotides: TGTGCCAGCAGTGGTAGCAAATGGGCAGATACGCAGTATTTT. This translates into CASSGSKWADTQYF.

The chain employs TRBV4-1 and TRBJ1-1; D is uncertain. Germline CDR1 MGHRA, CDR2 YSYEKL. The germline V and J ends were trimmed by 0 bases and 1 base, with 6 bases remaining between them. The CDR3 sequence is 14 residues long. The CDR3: CASSQDYGNTEAFF. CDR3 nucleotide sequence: TGCGCCAGCAGCCAAGATTACGGGAACACTGAAGCTTTCTTT.

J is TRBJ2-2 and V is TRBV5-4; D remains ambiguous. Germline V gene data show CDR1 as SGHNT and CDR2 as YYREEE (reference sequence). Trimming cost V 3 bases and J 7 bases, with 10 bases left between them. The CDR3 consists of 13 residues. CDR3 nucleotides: TGTGCCAGCAGCTCCACTGGGCTCGGGGAGCTGTTTTTT. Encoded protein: CASSSTGLGELFF.

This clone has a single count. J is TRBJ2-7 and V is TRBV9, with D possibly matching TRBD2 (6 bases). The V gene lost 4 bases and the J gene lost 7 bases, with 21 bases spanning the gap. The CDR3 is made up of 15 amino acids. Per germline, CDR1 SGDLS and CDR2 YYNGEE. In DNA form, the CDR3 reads TGTGCCAGCAGCCAACGAGGAGGGGACGTCGGAGAGCAGTACTTC. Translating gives CASSQRGGDVGEQYF.

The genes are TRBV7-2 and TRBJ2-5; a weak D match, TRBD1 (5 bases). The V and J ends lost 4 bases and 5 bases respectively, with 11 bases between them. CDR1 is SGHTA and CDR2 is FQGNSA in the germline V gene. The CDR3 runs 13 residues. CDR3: CASSSSPGETQYF. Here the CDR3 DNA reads TGTGCCAGCAGCTCCTCGCCAGGGGAGACCCAGTACTTC.

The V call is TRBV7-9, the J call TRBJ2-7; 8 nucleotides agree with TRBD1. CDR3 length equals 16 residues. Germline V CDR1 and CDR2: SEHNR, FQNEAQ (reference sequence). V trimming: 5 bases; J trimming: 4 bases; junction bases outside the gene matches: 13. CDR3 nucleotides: TGTGCCAGCAGCGATCTCGGACAGGGAAAGGTTTACGAGCAGTACTTC. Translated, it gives CASSDLGQGKVYEQYF.

The CDR3 loop is CASSIGTSEAFF. DNA of the CDR3: TGTGCCAGTAGTATAGGGACATCCGAAGCTTTCTTT. V is TRBV19 and J is TRBJ1-1; TRBD1 might be the D (5 bases). The CDR3 runs to 12 residues. Trimming cost V 1 base and J 8 bases, with 8 bases left between them. Per germline, CDR1 LNHDA and CDR2 SQIVND (reference sequence). Variable domain in full (rest from reference TRBV19 and TRBJ1-1): DGGITQSPKYLFRKEGQNVTLSCEQNLNHDAMYWYRQDPGQGLRLIYYSQIVNDFQKGDIAEGYSVSREKKESFPLTVTSAQKNPTAFYLCASSIGTSEAFFGQGTRLTVV.

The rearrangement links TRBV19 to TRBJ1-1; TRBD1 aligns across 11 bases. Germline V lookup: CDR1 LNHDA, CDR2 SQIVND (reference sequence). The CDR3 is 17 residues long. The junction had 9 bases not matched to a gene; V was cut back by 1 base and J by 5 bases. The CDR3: CASSIVLRTGGRTEAFF. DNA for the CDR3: TGTGCCAGTAGTATAGTGTTGAGGACAGGGGGCCGGACTGAAGCTTTCTTT.

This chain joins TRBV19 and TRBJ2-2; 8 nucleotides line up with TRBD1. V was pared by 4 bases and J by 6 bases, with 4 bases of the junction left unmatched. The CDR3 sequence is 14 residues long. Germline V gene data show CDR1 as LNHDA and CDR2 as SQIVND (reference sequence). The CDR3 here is CASSTDRGSGELFF. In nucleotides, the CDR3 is TGTGCCAGTAGTACAGACAGGGGCTCCGGGGAGCTGTTTTTT. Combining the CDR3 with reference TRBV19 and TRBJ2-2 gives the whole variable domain DGGITQSPKYLFRKEGQNVTLSCEQNLNHDAMYWYRQDPGQGLRLIYYSQIVNDFQKGDIAEGYSVSREKKESFPLTVTSAQKNPTAFYLCASSTDRGSGELFFGEGSRLTVL.

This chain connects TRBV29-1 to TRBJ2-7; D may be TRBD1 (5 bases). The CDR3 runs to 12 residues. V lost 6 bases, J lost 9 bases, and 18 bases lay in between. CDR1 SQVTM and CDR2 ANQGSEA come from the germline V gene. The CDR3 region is CSVPHARGGQYF. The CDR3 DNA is TGCAGCGTGCCGCACGCTAGGGGTGGGCAGTACTTC.

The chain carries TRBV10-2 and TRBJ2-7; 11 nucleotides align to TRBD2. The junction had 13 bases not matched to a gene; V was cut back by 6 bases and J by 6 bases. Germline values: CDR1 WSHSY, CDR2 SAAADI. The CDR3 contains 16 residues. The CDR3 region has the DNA TGCGCCAGCAGCAAAACCCAACTAGCGGGAGCGCTCGAGCAGTACTTC. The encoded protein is CASSKTQLAGALEQYF.

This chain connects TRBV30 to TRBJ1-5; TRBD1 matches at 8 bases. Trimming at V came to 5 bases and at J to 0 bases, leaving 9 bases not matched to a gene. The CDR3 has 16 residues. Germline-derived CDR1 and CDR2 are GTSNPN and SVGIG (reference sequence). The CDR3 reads CAWAKRTGYSNQPQHF. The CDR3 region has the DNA TGTGCCTGGGCTAAGAGGACAGGGTATAGCAATCAGCCCCAGCATTTT.

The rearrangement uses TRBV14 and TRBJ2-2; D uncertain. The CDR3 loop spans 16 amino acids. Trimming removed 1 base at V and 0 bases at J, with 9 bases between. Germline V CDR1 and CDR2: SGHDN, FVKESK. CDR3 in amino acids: CASSQGTFANTGELFF. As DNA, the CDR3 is TGTGCCAGCAGCCAAGGAACATTCGCGAACACCGGGGAGCTGTTTTTT.